Shown below are 11 T cell receptor beta chains from a single sample sequenced in a study of T cells expressing NK-cell markers. One entry per CDR3 protein, without DNA, is what TCRdb gives after re-calling the 5' RACE reads. The repertoire shows 200,000 to 300,000 distinct CDR3 sequences; the top ten hold roughly 0.4%. The sequenced sample consisted of blood T cells: a sorted CD56 or NKG2C T cell subset, CD4+ or CD8+ T cells, or bulk PBMC T cells (not recorded which). The origin of the receptors is a man between 18 and 29 years old in good health.

The chain links TRBV5-1 to TRBJ2-7. Germline V gene data show CDR1 as SGHRS and CDR2 as YFSETQ. The CDR3 consists of 13 residues. The chain's CDR3 is CASSDMPLREQYF.

This chain links TRBV10-3 with TRBJ1-1; as DNA is missing, the TRBD1 call by TCRdb cannot be tested. This CDR3 is built from 12 residues. Germline assignment: CDR1 ENHRY and CDR2 SYGVKD. The CDR3 spells CATGQLNTEAFF.

The chain couples TRBV2 to TRBJ1-1. Germline values: CDR1 SNHLY, CDR2 FYNNEI. The CDR3 contains 13 residues. CDR3: CASKRQKNTEAFF.

The rearrangement uses TRBV7-9 and TRBJ1-1. The CDR3 sequence is 15 residues long. Germline CDR1 is SEHNR and CDR2 is FQNEAQ (reference sequence). The CDR3 reads CASRMEGRGNTEAFF.

This chain links TRBV10-3 with TRBJ1-4. The CDR3 length is 11 residues. Per the germline V gene, CDR1 is ENHRY and CDR2 is SYGVKD. The CDR3 here is CAISEDEKLFF.

The rearrangement joins TRBV25-1 to TRBJ2-7; TCRdb's assignment of TRBD2 cannot be checked, as there is no DNA. The CDR3 extends over 14 amino acids. CDR1 is MGHDK and CDR2 is SYGVNS in the germline V gene. CDR3 in amino acids: CASSALVEAYEQYF.

The rearrangement links TRBV6-2 or TRBV6-3 to TRBJ2-1. Germline V CDR1 and CDR2: MNHEY, SVGEGT. The CDR3 spans 13 residues. The CDR3 region is CASSYLVTNEQFF.

The chain carries TRBV11-1 and TRBJ1-3; TCRdb lists TRBD1, though no DNA is available to test this call. Germline V gene lookup returns CDR1 SGHAT and CDR2 FQDESV (reference sequence). The CDR3 spans 18 residues. CDR3 sequence: CASSLYVGDRNSGNTIYF.

The chain joins TRBV12-3 or TRBV12-4 to TRBJ2-7; TCRdb picks TRBD2, but there is no DNA to check that call. The CDR3 has 14 residues. The CDR3 protein is CASSLGREGYEQYF.

V and J are TRBV7-2 and TRBJ2-3; the D call of TRBD2 rests on TCRdb alone, since no DNA is present to check it. CDR3 size: 17 residues. Germline values: CDR1 SGHTA, CDR2 FQGNSA. CDR3 protein: CASSFQTSGSLRDTQYF.

The rearrangement joins TRBV29-1 to TRBJ1-4; the TCRdb D gene call, TRBD1, has no DNA to confirm it. Germline-derived CDR1 and CDR2 are SQVTM and ANQGSEA. The CDR3 consists of 13 residues. CDR3 amino acids: CSAVGQGWEKLFF.